This TCR beta chain originates from a study of cytomegalovirus exposure and HLA in healthy donors. Germline V gives CDR1 SGHNT, CDR2 YYREEE (reference sequence). The ends lost 0 bases at V and 3 bases at J; junction bases unmatched: 10. The CDR3 contains 18 residues. General study results and limits: A cluster of highly shared sequence variants was likely a sequencing artifact. Reports indicated that the classifier achieved high specificity and sensitivity in diagnosing cytomegalovirus status. Earlier results showed most TCR beta V segments being productive about 90% or about 30% of the time.

With 60 Vbeta and 13 Jbeta primers, the PCR was carried out. Using immunoSEQ multiplex PCR, the repertoire was profiled, and TCRdb retains in-frame clones only, with some absent. The repertoire has about 140,000 clones, around four fifths of them found once; the top ten carry around 2%. Turning to this clone: No antigen is known for it.

The rearrangement links TRBV5-4 to TRBJ2-7, with 12 bases identical to TRBD2. The material sequenced was PBMCs. The sequence was obtained from a woman aged 40 to 50 in good health and CMV-seronegative. Here the CDR3 reads CASSLVTVGGLAGYEQYF. The CDR3 DNA is TGTGCCAGCAGCTTGGTTACGGTCGGGGGACTAGCGGGCTACGAGCAGTACTTC.